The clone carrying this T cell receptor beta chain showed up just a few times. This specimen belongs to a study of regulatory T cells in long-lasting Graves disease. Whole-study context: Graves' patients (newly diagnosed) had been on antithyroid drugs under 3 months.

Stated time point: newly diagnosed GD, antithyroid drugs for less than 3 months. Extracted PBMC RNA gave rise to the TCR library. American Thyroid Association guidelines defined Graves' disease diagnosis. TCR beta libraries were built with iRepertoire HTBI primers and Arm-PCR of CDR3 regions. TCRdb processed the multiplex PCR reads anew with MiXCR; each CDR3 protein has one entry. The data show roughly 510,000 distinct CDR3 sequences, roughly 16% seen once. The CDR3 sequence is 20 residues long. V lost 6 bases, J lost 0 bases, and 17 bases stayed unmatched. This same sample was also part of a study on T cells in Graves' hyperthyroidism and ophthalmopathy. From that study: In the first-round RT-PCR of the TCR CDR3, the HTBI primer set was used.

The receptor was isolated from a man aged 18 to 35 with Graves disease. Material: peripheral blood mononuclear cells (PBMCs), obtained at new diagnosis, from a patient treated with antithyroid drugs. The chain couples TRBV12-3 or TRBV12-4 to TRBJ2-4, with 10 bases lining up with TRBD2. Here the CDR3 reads CASRPSALGLARLAKNIQYF. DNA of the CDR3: TGTGCCAGCAGACCTAGCGCCTTGGGACTAGCGCGACTAGCCAAAAACATTCAGTACTTC.